The clone carrying this T cell receptor (beta chain) was recorded once. As yet, its antigen is unknown. With 60 Vbeta and 13 Jbeta primers, the PCR was carried out. The table came from immunoSEQ multiplex PCR; TCRdb's copy has only in-frame clones and leaves some out. Of 250,000 or so clones detected, about nine tenths appear once; the ten largest clones hold approximately 1.5%. These data originate in a study of cytomegalovirus exposure and HLA in healthy donors. Whole-study results and caveats: When analyzed later, a missense DCLRE1C variant was found to be linked to TCR beta V- and J-gene trimming. Rarity characterized most TCR sequences, yet some public TCRs appeared in many donors. Reports indicate that TCR beta sequences accurately predicted the HLA-A and HLA-B alleles of most subjects.

The CDR3 has 16 amino acids. Germline V lookup: CDR1 SGHAT, CDR2 FQNNGV. The V and J ends lost 1 base and 2 bases respectively, with 15 bases between them. The chain joins TRBV11-2 to TRBJ2-7; D is perhaps TRBD2 (6 bases). Sequenced material: PBMCs. The sequence was collected from a girl aged 2-10 years in good health and CMV-seronegative. The CDR3 is CASSLGGASETYEQYF. The CDR3 DNA follows: TGTGCCAGCAGCTTAGGTGGGGCTAGCGAGACCTACGAGCAGTACTTC.